This T cell receptor beta chain was captured in a study of long-term antiretroviral therapy in people with HIV. The J segment lost 4 bases and the V segment lost 2 bases, leaving 6 bases of the junction unmatched. Germline-derived CDR1 and CDR2 are SGHDT and YYEEEE. The CDR3 has 15 amino acids. Assay version v3.0 of immunoSEQ was used, and it was run at survey level. Repertoires were generated with immunoSEQ multiplex PCR, while TCRdb's copy carries only in-frame clones and drops some. The table shows around 34,000 clones, with approximately 75% occurring only once. V gene TRBV5-6 combines with J gene TRBJ2-1, with 7 nucleotides matching TRBD1. This specimen was unsorted PBMCs, taken 3 years after starting antiretroviral therapy. This TCR was recovered from a middle-aged man with HIV. CDR3 sequence: CASSFRDRPYNEQFF. The DNA of the CDR3 is TGTGCCAGCAGCTTCCGGGACAGACCTTACAATGAGCAGTTCTTC.